Listed below are T cell receptor beta chains from one sample, sequenced in a study of blood T cell repertoires in COVID-19. Sequencing used immunoSEQ multiplex PCR; TCRdb keeps in-frame clones, though not all of them. The data contain 15,000 to 19,000 clones, 80% to 85% of them singletons. Sequenced sample: peripheral blood. The receptor source for this set is a man older than 75 with active or convalescent COVID-19. Both conserved end residues are part of each CDR3. A D gene is named only where the DNA matches it firmly. Rows may omit the clone size; those that give it use once, few, many or a size class.

TRBJ1-5,.,TRBV30,.,TGTGCCTGGAGTTCCAGCGACAATCAGCCCCAGCATTTT,CAWSSSDNQPQHF
TRBJ1-2,TRBD1,TRBV19,.,TGTGCCAGTAGTTTGCGGGACAGGGGAGGCTACACCTTC,CASSLRDRGGYTF
TRBJ2-4,.,TRBV7-2,.,TGTGCCAGCAGCCCCGAGGGTCTCAAAAACATTCAGTACTTC,CASSPEGLKNIQYF
TRBJ1-1,TRBD1,TRBV30,.,TGTGCCGCCCGACAGGGTACAGCGAACACTGAAGCTTTCTTT,CAARQGTANTEAFF
TRBJ2-1,.,TRBV6-5,.,TGTGCCAGCAGTATACAGGGGGCGGGGGGGCAGTTCTTC,CASSIQGAGGQFF
TRBJ2-5,.,TRBV27,.,TGTGCCAGCAGTCCCAACGGGGAGACCCAGTACTTC,CASSPNGETQYF
TRBJ1-6,TRBD1,TRBV6-5,few,TGTGCCAGCAGGGACAGGGGGCCGGATAATTCACCCCTCCACTTT,CASRDRGPDNSPLHF
TRBJ1-1,.,TRBV12-3/TRBV12-4,.,TGTGCCAGCACAGGGCGAGTGAACACTGAAGCTTTCTTT,CASTGRVNTEAFF
TRBJ2-3,.,TRBV5-1,.,TGCGCCAGCAGGCCGGGTAGCACAGATACGCAGTATTTT,CASRPGSTDTQYF
TRBJ2-7,.,TRBV7-2,.,TGTGCCAGCAGCTTGGACCTGGGGGGTTTCTACGAGCAGTACTTC,CASSLDLGGFYEQYF
TRBJ2-7,.,TRBV30,.,TGTGCCTGGACAGTCAACTCCTACGAGCAGTACTTC,CAWTVNSYEQYF